This entry describes one T cell receptor (beta chain). This clonotype was counted many times. Its antigen is still unknown. No base quality information exists; no much larger clone differs at one position. The library was made by multiplex PCR. Sequencing took place on an Illumina HiSeq 4000. iRepertoire HTBI primers and Arm-PCR amplification of CDR3 regions were used to construct TCR beta libraries. Gel purification was performed on PCR products prior to sequencing. Under the source paper's analysis protocol: A total of 62 TRBV and approximately 13 TRBJ segments were identified across samples and were used for gene usage analysis of CDR3 amino acid clonotypes. COPE and FqMerger were used to merge filtered high-quality paired reads into contigs. BLAST was used to align contigs to IMGT TRBV, TRBD and TRBJ reference genes, with CDR3 defined following IMGT. Any clonotype with a frequency above 0.1% was counted as a highly expanded clone. Shannon entropy was used to measure repertoire diversity, and the Gini coefficient was used to measure V-J evenness. Clonotypes shared by more than one individual were considered public. Using fastp trimming at Q25 and MiXCR clonotype assembly, TCRdb reanalyzed the public sequencing data and kept in-frame beta chains. For every CDR3 protein sequence, its rows merge into one entry that carries the most common genes and DNA. The V and J calls and clone size come from TCRdb's table, not from the authors' own analysis. Present in this sample are 600,000 to 800,000 distinct CDR3 sequences, 25% to 35% of which were seen just once. About 40% of the sample rests with the top ten.

The data belong to a study of regulatory T cells in long-lasting Graves disease (dated by TCRdb to the early 2020s). Notes on the research overall: Persistent Graves' disease meant more than 5 years of antithyroid drug treatment with TSH receptor autoantibodies that stayed positive. Persistent Graves' disease patients were compared with newly diagnosed Graves' disease patients by peripheral blood TCR sequencing and RNA sequencing. The study took place in China and was registered as a clinical trial. A total of roughly 35 samples underwent TCR sequencing: about 13 from persistent and approximately 20 from newly diagnosed Graves' disease patients. In the clinical cohort, patients with persistent Graves' disease had used antithyroid drugs for an average of roughly 10 years. Study-wide conclusions, independent of this receptor: Compared with newly diagnosed patients, patients with persistent Graves' disease had lower TCR Shannon entropy and fewer highly expanded clones, which suggests clonal expansion. Only the TCR beta chain was sequenced and analyzed. The authors acknowledged the small sample size as a limitation that may reduce accuracy. Peripheral blood alone was examined, since thyroid tissue, which constituted the primary lesion, could not be accessed. More public clonotypes were shared among persistent patients (2,741) than among newly diagnosed patients (roughly 1,000). TRBV28, TRBJ1-2 and TRBJ2-5 were preferentially used in persistent disease, while TRBV20-1 and TRBJ2-1 were favored in newly diagnosed disease.

Here V drops 5 bases and J drops 5 bases, and the junction holds 8 bases not matched to any gene. From its cysteine to its phenylalanine, the CDR3 spans 14 amino acids. Only the CDR3 DNA is retained, 42 bases long and in frame from the first base. The time point label, read with the paper, signifies: persistent/refractory GD, antithyroid drugs over 5 years with positive TRAb. RNA was extracted from PBMCs in TRIzol for both TCR sequencing and RNA sequencing. The diagnosis of Graves' disease followed American Thyroid Association guidelines. Recruitment of patients was carried out at an endocrinology department in Xi'an, China. Each patient gave approximately 8.8 milliliters of peripheral blood, collected in an EDTA anticoagulant tube. Ficoll Paque Plus density gradient separation was used to isolate PBMCs, and no further T cell sorting was done. An Agilent 2100 Bioanalyzer and agarose gel were used to check RNA quality, while a NanoDrop 2000 measured RNA concentration.

The sample was peripheral blood mononuclear cells (PBMCs), taken when the disease was refractory, from a patient treated with antithyroid drugs. The source of this sequence is a female donor with Graves disease. The chain uses TRBV12-3 or TRBV12-4 and TRBJ1-1, with 7 bases matching TRBD1. The CDR3 here reads CASSPRQGETEAFF. In nucleotide form, the sequence is TGTGCCAGCAGTCCCAGACAGGGAGAGACTGAAGCTTTCTTT.